Presented here are 6 T cell receptor beta chains from one specimen sequenced in a study of identical twins. Via MiXCR, TCRdb re-called the 5' RACE reads, giving one row per CDR3 protein. Among about 730,000 distinct CDR3 sequences listed, 20% to 25% were seen once. Another study also made use of these data, one on T cells expressing NK-cell markers.

Sequenced material: PBMCs. Receptors were obtained from a woman between 18 and 29 years old in good health.

The chain employs TRBV2 and TRBJ1-6, with a weak D call TRBD1 (5 bases). The CDR3 consists of 15 residues. The germline CDR1 and CDR2 sequences are SNHLY and FYNNEI. Trimming took off 5 bases at V and 9 bases at J, with 17 bases between the two ends. CDR3 DNA sequence: TGTGCCAGCAGTTTTGGGGGGGGATCGGGTTCACCCCTCCACTTT. Translated, it gives CASSFGGGSGSPLHF.

This clonotype was picked up a small number of times. V is TRBV6-1 and J is TRBJ1-1, with 9 bases lining up with TRBD1. This CDR3 comprises 13 residues. Germline values: CDR1 MNHNS, CDR2 SASEGT. V shed 8 bases, J shed 4 bases, and the junction held 5 bases outside the gene matches. CDR3 in DNA: TGTGCCAGCCGGACAGGGGATCGCACTGAAGCTTTCTTT. Protein sequence: CASRTGDRTEAFF.

This clonotype was recorded a few times. CDR3 bases: TGCGCCAGCAGCCGGGACATCGAGCAGTACTTC. Its protein is CASSRDIEQYF. V usage is TRBV5-1 and J usage is TRBJ2-7, with a possible D match to TRBD1 (6 bases). The CDR3 spans 11 residues. Germline V gives CDR1 SGHRS, CDR2 YFSETQ. V lost 4 bases, J lost 6 bases, and 8 bases lay in between.

The V and J genes are TRBV20-1 and TRBJ2-5; 10 nucleotides line up with TRBD2. The CDR3 runs to 15 residues. Trimming cost V 3 bases and J 4 bases; bases outside gene matches: 8. CDR1 is DFQATT and CDR2 is SNEGSKA in the germline V gene (reference sequence). The CDR3 protein is CSARGSSGRRETQYF. CDR3 nucleotide sequence: TGCAGTGCTAGGGGGTCTAGCGGGAGAAGAGAGACCCAGTACTTC.

This chain links TRBV6-5 with TRBJ2-7; 10 bases are a match to TRBD2. Germline values: CDR1 MNHEY, CDR2 SVGAGI. The trim removed 0 bases at V and 2 bases at J, leaving 7 bases unmatched. The CDR3 consists of 17 residues. Written as DNA, the CDR3 is TGTGCCAGCAGTTACTCGGCTAGCGGGAGAGGCCCCTACGAGCAGTACTTC. The encoded protein is CASSYSASGRGPYEQYF.

This clonotype was seen at least ten times. The V call is TRBV12-3 or TRBV12-4, the J call TRBJ2-7; D unclear. The CDR3 contains 11 residues. Trimming pared 4 bases from V and 5 bases from J, leaving 6 bases between. The CDR3 is CASSSWDEQYF. The CDR3 DNA reads TGTGCCAGCAGTTCTTGGGACGAGCAGTACTTC.